The clone carrying this T cell receptor (beta chain) was detected only a few times. Its antigen is still unknown. All of the sorted populations showed purity greater than 95%. Isolated RNA was reverse transcribed in full, so expressed TCRB transcripts were sequenced. Measured with immunoSEQ multiplex PCR; TCRdb has only the in-frame clones, and not every one. This table holds 250,000 to 300,000 clones, roughly an eighth found once. CDR1 is MDHEN and CDR2 is SYDVKM in the germline V gene. V lost 7 bases and J lost 5; bases outside the gene matches: 8. The CDR3 extends over 16 amino acids. This sample was taken from a study of beta chain features in type 1 diabetes. As for the study in general: The samples had 107,917,701 sorted cells examined in all.

Study outcomes and limitations: Researchers report that Type 1 diabetes patients had moderately but significantly shorter TCRB CDR3s across all four CD4+ subsets.

This TCR was recovered from a young man with type 1 diabetes. Material: naive CD4+ T cells from blood. The chain has TRBV28 and TRBJ2-3, with TRBD2 matching 14 bases. CDR3 sequence reads: CASKTSGRAGGDTQYF. The CDR3 coding sequence is TGTGCCAGCAAGACTAGCGGGAGGGCTGGTGGAGATACGCAGTATTTT. The full variable domain, with the rest looked up from reference TRBV28 and TRBJ2-3, is DVKVTQSSRYLVKRTGEKVFLECVQDMDHENMFWYRQDPGLGLRLIYFSYDVKMKEKGDIPEGYSVSREKKERFSLILESASTNQTSMYLCASKTSGRAGGDTQYFGPGTRLTVL.